This T cell receptor beta chain was recorded in a study of blood T cell repertoires in COVID-19. Background on the study: Samples came from the United States, Italy and Spain, spanning acute and convalescent COVID-19. Sources were T cells, B-cell-depleted T cells, or PBMCs; the material itself was cDNA or gDNA.

This CDR3 contains 15 residues. Germline CDR1 LNHNV, CDR2 YYDKDF (reference sequence). Losses at the gene ends were 0 bases for V and 7 bases for J; bases not matched to a gene: 8. This clone was seen a single time. Original analysis: Amplification from reference gene primers served as the basis for estimated nucleated cell counts. The table came from immunoSEQ multiplex PCR; TCRdb's copy has only in-frame clones and leaves some out. The D gene and trimming were derived from the DNA, and the V and J assignments and clone size from that table. Among 45,000 to 55,000 clones listed, roughly 91% were seen once.

This receptor was identified in a man over 45 with active COVID-19. The gene calls are TRBV15 and TRBJ1-1; the match to TRBD1 covers 7 bases. Sequenced: peripheral blood. Written as DNA, the CDR3 is TGTGCCACCAGCAGAGATGGAGGGGGCTTAGGTGAAGCTTTCTTT. Protein product: CATSRDGGGLGEAFF.